This T cell receptor (beta chain) is drawn from a study of T-cell memory formation after mild COVID-19. TCRdb reprocessed the 5' RACE reads with MiXCR, giving one entry per CDR3 protein. The sample includes some 290,000 distinct CDR3 sequences, 15% to 20% of them seen just once. This CDR3 region has 12 residues. V lost 5 bases and J 0 bases, leaving 7 bases between the germline ends. Germline V gives CDR1 SQVTM, CDR2 ANQGSEA. This clonotype originated in a man between 18 and 29 years old who had mild COVID-19 (a few samples of this study predate the infection). Cell type and time point are not known. Sequenced sample: PBMCs or a T cell subset sorted from them (not recorded which). The V call is TRBV29-1, the J call TRBJ1-1; D is ambiguous. Written as DNA, the CDR3 is TGCAGCGTTAGCCAGATGAACACTGAAGCTTTCTTT. Its protein is CSVSQMNTEAFF.